This is a list of T cell receptor beta chains from one sample in a study of post-analysis software for immune sequencing data. TCRdb re-called the PCR reads with MiXCR, one entry per CDR3 protein. The table lists a few hundred thousand distinct CDR3 sequences, 36% of them singletons. The sample consisted of blood. Source of these receptors: a girl under 18 with multiple sclerosis. Each CDR3 is given with its conserved first and last residue. D genes are given only for firm matches.

J	V	D	CDR3
TRBJ1-2	TRBV29-1	TRBD1	CSVRQTGLSGYTF
TRBJ2-7	TRBV27	.	CASSLSGPRGEQYF
TRBJ1-1	TRBV3-1	.	CASSPGQNTEAFF
TRBJ1-1	TRBV5-1	.	CASSLRGVNTEAFF
TRBJ1-5	TRBV20-1	.	CSARSTASEPQHF
TRBJ2-7	TRBV20-1	.	CSARVGTLNEQYF
TRBJ2-7	TRBV7-3	.	CASSLGREYEQYF
TRBJ2-5	TRBV5-1	.	CASSLSTQETQYF
TRBJ2-4	TRBV3-1	TRBD1	CAGSHYRGLTKNIQYF
TRBJ1-2	TRBV6-6	.	CASSRNGGSSNYGYTF
TRBJ2-7	TRBV12-3/TRBV12-4	.	CASSFRTSPSYEQYF
TRBJ2-3	TRBV6-5	TRBD1	CASSYSTGMSTDTQYF
TRBJ1-1	TRBV11-2	.	CASSFRAGGANTEAFF
TRBJ1-6	TRBV20-1	.	CSASRVNSPLHF
TRBJ2-6	TRBV28	TRBD1	CASTQGQGGSPGANVLTF
TRBJ2-1	TRBV12-3/TRBV12-4	TRBD2	CTSSLGGGPYNEQFF
TRBJ2-2	TRBV5-6	.	CASSPRGDRELFF
TRBJ1-4	TRBV2	.	CASSRTKEKLFF
TRBJ2-3	TRBV5-1	.	CASSPDSYTDTQYF
TRBJ2-4	TRBV19	TRBD1	CASSITGEFLMENIQYF
TRBJ1-2	TRBV11-2	.	CANSSRGDYGYIF
TRBJ1-1	TRBV28	.	CASSRTDMIMNTEAFF
TRBJ2-7	TRBV4-3	TRBD2	CASSQDWASGGSILREQYF
TRBJ1-4	TRBV14	TRBD1	CASSQAPGQLNEKLFF
TRBJ2-3	TRBV11-2	.	CASSPPWGRSTDTQYF
TRBJ2-1	TRBV9	TRBD1	CASSVGGQGALYNEQFF
TRBJ2-1	TRBV4-1	.	CASSQAYGGSSYNEQFF
TRBJ1-2	TRBV5-5	.	CASSALDGGYTF
TRBJ1-1	TRBV19	.	CAACGNTEAFF
TRBJ1-1	TRBV6-6	TRBD1	CASSDRGSNTEAFF
TRBJ2-5	TRBV11-3	.	CASSLTEKETQYF
TRBJ2-7	TRBV20-1	.	CSANTPGRVTYEQYF
TRBJ1-6	TRBV19	.	CASTPDSQLSPLHF
TRBJ1-4	TRBV7-2	.	CASSLGPGNGNEKRFF
TRBJ1-1	TRBV20-1	TRBD1	CSASRDTGGTEAFF